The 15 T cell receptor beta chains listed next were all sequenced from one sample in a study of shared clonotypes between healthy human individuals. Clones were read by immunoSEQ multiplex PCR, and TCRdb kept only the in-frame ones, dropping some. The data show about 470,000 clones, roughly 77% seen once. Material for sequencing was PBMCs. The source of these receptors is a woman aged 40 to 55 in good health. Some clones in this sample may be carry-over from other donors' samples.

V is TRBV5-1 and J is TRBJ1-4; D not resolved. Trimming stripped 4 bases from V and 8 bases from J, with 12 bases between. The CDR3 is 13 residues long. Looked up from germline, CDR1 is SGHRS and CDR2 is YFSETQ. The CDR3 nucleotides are TGCGCCAGCAGCCAAACGTCCGACGAAAAACTGTTTTTT. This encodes CASSQTSDEKLFF.

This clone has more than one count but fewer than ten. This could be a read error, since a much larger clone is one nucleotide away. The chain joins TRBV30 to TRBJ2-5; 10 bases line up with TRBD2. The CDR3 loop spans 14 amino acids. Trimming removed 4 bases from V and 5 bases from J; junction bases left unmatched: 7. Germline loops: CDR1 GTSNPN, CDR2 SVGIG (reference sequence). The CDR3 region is CAWTSGGFQETQYF. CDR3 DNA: TGTGCCTGGACTAGCGGGGGCTTTCAGGAGACCCAGTACTTC.

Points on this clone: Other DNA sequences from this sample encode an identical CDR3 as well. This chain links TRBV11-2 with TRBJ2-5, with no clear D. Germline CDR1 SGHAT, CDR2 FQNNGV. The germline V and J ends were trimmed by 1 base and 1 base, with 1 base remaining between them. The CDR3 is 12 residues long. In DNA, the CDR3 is TGTGCCAGCAGCTTAGTCCAAGAGACCCAGTACTTC. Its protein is CASSLVQETQYF.

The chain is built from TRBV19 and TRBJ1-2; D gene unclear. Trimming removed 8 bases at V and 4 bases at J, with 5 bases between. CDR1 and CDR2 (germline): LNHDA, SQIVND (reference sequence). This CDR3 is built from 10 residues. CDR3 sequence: CASGSYGYTF. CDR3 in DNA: TGTGCCAGTGGGAGCTATGGCTACACCTTC.

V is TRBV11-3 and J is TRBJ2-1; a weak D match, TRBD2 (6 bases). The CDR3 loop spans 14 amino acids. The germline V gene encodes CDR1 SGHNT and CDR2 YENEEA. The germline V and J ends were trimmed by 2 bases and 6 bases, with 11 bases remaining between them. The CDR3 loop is CASSLLAGSNEQFF. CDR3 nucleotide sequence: TGTGCCAGCAGCTTACTTGCGGGAAGCAATGAGCAGTTCTTC.

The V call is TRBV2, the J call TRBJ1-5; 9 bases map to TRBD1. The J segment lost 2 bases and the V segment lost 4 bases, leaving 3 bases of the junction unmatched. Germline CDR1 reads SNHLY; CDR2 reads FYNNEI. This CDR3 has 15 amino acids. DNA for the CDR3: TGTGCCAGCAGTGCAACAGGGGGCGGCAATCAGCCCCAGCATTTT. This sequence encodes CASSATGGGNQPQHF.

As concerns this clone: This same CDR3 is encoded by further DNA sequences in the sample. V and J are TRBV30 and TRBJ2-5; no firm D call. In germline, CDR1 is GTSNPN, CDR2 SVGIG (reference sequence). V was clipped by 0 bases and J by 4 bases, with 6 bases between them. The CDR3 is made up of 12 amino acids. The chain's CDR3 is CAWSVQGETQYF. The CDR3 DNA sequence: TGTGCCTGGAGTGTACAAGGAGAGACCCAGTACTTC. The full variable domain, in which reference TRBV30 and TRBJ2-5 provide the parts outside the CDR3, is SQTIHQWPATLVQPVGSPLSLECTVEGTSNPNLYWYRQAAGRGLQLLFYSVGIGQISSEVPQNLSASRPQDRQFILSSKKLLLSDSGFYLCAWSVQGETQYFGPGTRLLVL.

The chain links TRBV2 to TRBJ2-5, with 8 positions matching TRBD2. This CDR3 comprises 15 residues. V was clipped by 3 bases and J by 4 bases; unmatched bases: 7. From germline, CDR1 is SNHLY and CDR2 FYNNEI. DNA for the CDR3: TGTGCCAGCAGTGAGAGCGGGAGAGGAGCAGAGACCCAGTACTTC. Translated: CASSESGRGAETQYF.

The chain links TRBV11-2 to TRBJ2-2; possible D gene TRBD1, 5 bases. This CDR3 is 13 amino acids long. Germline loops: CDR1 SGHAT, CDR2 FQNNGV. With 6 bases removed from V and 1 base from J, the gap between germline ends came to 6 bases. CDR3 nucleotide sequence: TGTGCCAGCAGGGGGCTGAACACCGGGGAGCTGTTTTTT. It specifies CASRGLNTGELFF.

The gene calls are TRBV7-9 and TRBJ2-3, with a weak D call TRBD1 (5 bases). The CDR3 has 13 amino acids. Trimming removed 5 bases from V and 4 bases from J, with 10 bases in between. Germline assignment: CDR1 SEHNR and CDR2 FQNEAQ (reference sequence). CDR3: CASSLEGADTQYF. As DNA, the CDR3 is TGTGCCAGCAGCCTGGAAGGGGCAGATACGCAGTATTTT.

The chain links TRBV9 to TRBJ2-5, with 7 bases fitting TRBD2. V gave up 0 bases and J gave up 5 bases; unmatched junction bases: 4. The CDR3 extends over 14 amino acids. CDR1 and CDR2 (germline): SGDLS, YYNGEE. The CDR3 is CASSVGGSVETQYF. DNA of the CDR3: TGTGCCAGCAGCGTAGGCGGGAGCGTTGAGACCCAGTACTTC.

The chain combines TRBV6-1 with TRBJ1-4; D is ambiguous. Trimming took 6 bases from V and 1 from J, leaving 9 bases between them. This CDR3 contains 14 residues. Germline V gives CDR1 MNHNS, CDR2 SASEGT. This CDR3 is CASRTAQTNEKLFF. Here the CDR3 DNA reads TGTGCCAGCAGAACTGCTCAAACTAATGAAAAACTGTTTTTT.

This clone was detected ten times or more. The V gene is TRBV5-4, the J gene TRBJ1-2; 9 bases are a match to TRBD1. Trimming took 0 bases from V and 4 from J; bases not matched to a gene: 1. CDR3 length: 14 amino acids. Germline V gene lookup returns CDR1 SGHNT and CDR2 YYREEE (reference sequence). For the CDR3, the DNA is TGTGCCAGCAGCTTGGGGGACAGGGTCTATGGCTACACCTTC. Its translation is CASSLGDRVYGYTF.

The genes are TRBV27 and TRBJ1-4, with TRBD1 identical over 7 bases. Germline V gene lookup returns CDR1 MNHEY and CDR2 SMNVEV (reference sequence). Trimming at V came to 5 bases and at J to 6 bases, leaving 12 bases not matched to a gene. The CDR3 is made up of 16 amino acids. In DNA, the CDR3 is TGTGCCAGCAGTGCCTCCCCCCAGGGGGACTATGAAAAACTGTTTTTT. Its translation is CASSASPQGDYEKLFF.

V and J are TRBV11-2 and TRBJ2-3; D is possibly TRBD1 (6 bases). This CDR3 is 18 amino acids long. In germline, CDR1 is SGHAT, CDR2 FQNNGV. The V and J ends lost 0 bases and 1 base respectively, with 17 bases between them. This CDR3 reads CASSLDGPSRQGTDTQYF. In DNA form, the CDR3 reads TGTGCCAGCAGCTTAGACGGACCCTCGAGACAGGGCACAGATACGCAGTATTTT.